This entry describes one TCR beta chain. This record belongs to a study of cytomegalovirus exposure and HLA in healthy donors. 13 Jbeta primers and 60 Vbeta primers were used for the PCR. The method was immunoSEQ multiplex PCR; TCRdb's version includes in-frame clones alone and lacks a portion of them. The sample consists of 35,000 to 45,000 clones, approximately 76% of them appearing once. Germline V gives CDR1 MDHEN, CDR2 SYDVKM. CDR3 length equals 15 residues. This clonotype was sampled from a woman younger than 45 in good health and CMV-seropositive. The chain is built from TRBV28 and TRBJ2-5; no reliable D call. The J call may be incorrect, as the DNA end agrees better with TRBJ2-7. Sequencing input: PBMCs. CDR3 protein: CASSLTPEANYEQYF. In DNA, the CDR3 is TGTGCCAGCAGTTTAACTCCTGAGGCTAACTACGAGCAGTACTTC.